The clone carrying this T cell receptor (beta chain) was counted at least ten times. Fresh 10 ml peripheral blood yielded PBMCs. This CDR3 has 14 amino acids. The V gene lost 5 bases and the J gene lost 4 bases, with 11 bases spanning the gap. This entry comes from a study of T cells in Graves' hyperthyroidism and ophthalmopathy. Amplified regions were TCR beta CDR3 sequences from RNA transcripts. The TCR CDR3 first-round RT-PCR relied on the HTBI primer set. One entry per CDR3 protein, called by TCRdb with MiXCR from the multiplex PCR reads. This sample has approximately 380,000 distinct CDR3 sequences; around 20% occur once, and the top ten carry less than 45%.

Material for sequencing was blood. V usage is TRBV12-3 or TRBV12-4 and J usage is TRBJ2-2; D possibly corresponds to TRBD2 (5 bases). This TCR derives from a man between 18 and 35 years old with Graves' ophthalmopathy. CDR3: CASSPSEGTGELFF. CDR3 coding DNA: TGTGCCAGCAGTCCAAGCGAGGGCACCGGGGAGCTGTTTTTT.